A single sample gave rise to the 22 T cell receptor beta chains below, sequenced in a study of blood T cell repertoires in COVID-19 (TCRdb year 2020). Libraries were built with the immunoSEQ multiplex PCR assay. Imported from immuneACCESS, the table was reduced by TCRdb to in-frame sequences with V and J called. These copies leave out some clones; in studies compared against another copy, an unresolved V gene accounts for under half, and the cause of the remainder is not known. This sample lists about 78,000 clones; 90% were detected once. The top ten clones comprise roughly 1% of the sample. Material: peripheral blood. These receptors originate from a woman aged 45 to 65 in a cohort sampled during active COVID-19.

The rearrangement joins TRBV10-3 to TRBJ1-1, with TRBD1 matching over 7 bases. Germline-derived CDR1 and CDR2 are ENHRY and SYGVKD. The CDR3 is 12 amino acids. V trimming: 8 bases; J trimming: 4 bases; junction bases outside the gene matches: 4. CDR3 coding DNA: TGTGCCATCCAACAGGGGAGCACTGAAGCTTTCTTT. This codes for CAIQQGSTEAFF.

The V and J genes are TRBV7-6 and TRBJ2-1, with 7 bases identical to TRBD2. CDR1 is SGHVS and CDR2 is FNYEAQ in the germline V gene. Trimming at V came to 1 base and at J to 3 bases, leaving 3 bases not matched to a gene. The CDR3 runs to 15 residues. CDR3 DNA sequence: TGTGCCAGCAGCTTAGATCTAGCGGTCTACAATGAGCAGTTCTTC. Translating gives CASSLDLAVYNEQFF.

This clone was counted a single time. The chain carries TRBV28 and TRBJ2-2; possible D gene TRBD2, 6 bases. The CDR3 spans 13 residues. The ends were cut back, 8 bases at V and 5 bases at J, with 12 bases in the middle. Germline lookup yields CDR1 MDHEN and CDR2 SYDVKM. As DNA, the CDR3 is TGTGCCAGCCACCCCGGGGGTACCGGGGAGCTGTTTTTT. This sequence encodes CASHPGGTGELFF.

The V and J genes are TRBV28 and TRBJ2-3; maybe TRBD1 (6 bases). Trimming pared 8 bases from V and 4 bases from J, leaving 13 bases between. Germline CDR1 reads MDHEN; CDR2 reads SYDVKM. The CDR3 totals 13 residues. In nucleotides, the CDR3 is TGTGCCAGCGTCCCCGGGACATCAGATACGCAGTATTTT. Translating it yields CASVPGTSDTQYF.

The genes are TRBV9 and TRBJ2-7; D remains unclear. The germline V gene has CDR1 SGDLS and CDR2 YYNGEE. Trimming stripped 0 bases from V and 0 bases from J, with 10 bases between. The CDR3 length is 15 residues. This chain's CDR3 is CASSVEAGASYEQYF. CDR3 bases: TGTGCCAGCAGCGTAGAGGCAGGTGCCTCCTACGAGCAGTACTTC.

The V gene is TRBV6-1, the J gene TRBJ2-2; D unresolved. This CDR3 is built from 14 residues. The ends were cut back, 10 bases at V and 0 bases at J, with 12 bases in the middle. CDR1 is MNHNS and CDR2 is SASEGT in the germline V gene. Here the CDR3 reads CAILRSANTGELFF. As DNA, the CDR3 is TGTGCCATATTGAGGTCAGCGAACACCGGGGAGCTGTTTTTT.

The rearrangement joins TRBV5-4 to TRBJ2-7, with D unclear. The V gene lost 0 bases and the J gene lost 6 bases, with 4 bases spanning the gap. Germline values: CDR1 SGHNT, CDR2 YYREEE (reference sequence). This CDR3 is built from 11 residues. CDR3 bases: TGTGCCAGCAGCTTGGACGGCGAGCAGTACTTC. This sequence encodes CASSLDGEQYF.

The chain employs TRBV18 and TRBJ2-7; TRBD1 aligns across 7 bases. Trimming at V came to 0 bases and at J to 3 bases, leaving 5 bases not matched to a gene. Germline V CDR1 and CDR2: KGHSH, LQKENI. The CDR3 is 15 amino acids. CDR3 sequence: CASSPPEQGIYEQYF. Here the CDR3 DNA reads TGTGCCAGCTCACCACCGGAACAGGGGATCTACGAGCAGTACTTC.

This rearrangement joins TRBV28 to TRBJ1-6, with a possible D match to TRBD1 (5 bases). Germline loops: CDR1 MDHEN, CDR2 SYDVKM. V was trimmed by 7 bases and J by 2 bases, leaving 15 bases between them. The CDR3 runs 16 residues. CDR3 DNA sequence: TGTGCCAGCACCGTCCCGGGGGACGCCTATAATTCACCCCTCCACTTT. Amino acids: CASTVPGDAYNSPLHF.

The chain combines TRBV5-1 with TRBJ2-7, with D possibly matching TRBD1 (6 bases). Germline V CDR1 and CDR2: SGHRS, YFSETQ. With 6 bases removed from V and 4 bases from J, the gap between germline ends came to 14 bases. The CDR3 length is 13 residues. The CDR3 DNA sequence: TGCGCCAGCACCCAGGGGAGCGAATACGAGCAGTACTTC. As protein: CASTQGSEYEQYF.

The chain links TRBV2 to TRBJ2-3, with a tentative D call TRBD1 (5 bases). The CDR3 contains 14 residues. The V gene lost 3 bases and the J gene lost 2 bases, with 9 bases spanning the gap. Germline-derived CDR1 and CDR2 are SNHLY and FYNNEI. The CDR3 is CASSEAGFTDTQYF. CDR3 DNA sequence: TGTGCCAGCAGTGAGGCAGGGTTCACAGATACGCAGTATTTT.

The chain uses TRBV7-2 and TRBJ2-1; TRBD2 agrees at 7 bases. The CDR3 is made up of 16 amino acids. Trimming at V came to 3 bases and at J to 2 bases, leaving 7 bases not matched to a gene. CDR1 is SGHTA, CDR2 FQGNSA, per germline. The CDR3 spells CASSFVASGTYNEQFF. The CDR3 DNA reads TGTGCCAGCAGCTTTGTGGCTAGCGGAACCTACAATGAGCAGTTCTTC.

The V call is TRBV7-6, the J call TRBJ1-2; TRBD1 matches at 7 bases. This CDR3 comprises 13 residues. V shed 2 bases, J shed 4 bases, and the junction held 1 base outside the gene matches. Germline loops: CDR1 SGHVS, CDR2 FNYEAQ. The CDR3 spells CASSLTGAYGYTF. The DNA for the CDR3 is TGTGCCAGCAGCTTAACAGGGGCCTATGGCTACACCTTC.

V usage is TRBV2 and J usage is TRBJ1-6; no firm D call. Germline values: CDR1 SNHLY, CDR2 FYNNEI. The CDR3 extends over 13 amino acids. V was cut by 2 bases and J by 7 bases, with 6 bases left in between. CDR3 residues: CASSEQRNSPLHF. CDR3 in DNA: TGTGCCAGCAGTGAACAGAGGAATTCACCCCTCCACTTT.

This chain joins TRBV7-9 and TRBJ1-4; possibly TRBD1 for D (5 bases). V lost 7 bases and J 0 bases, leaving 9 bases between the germline ends. The CDR3 contains 14 residues. CDR1 is SEHNR and CDR2 is FQNEAQ in the germline V gene (reference sequence). The CDR3 DNA reads as TGTGCCAGCACGCGGGGGGCAACTAATGAAAAACTGTTTTTT. Translating gives CASTRGATNEKLFF.

This clone was detected a few times. V usage is TRBV19 and J usage is TRBJ2-7; D is perhaps TRBD2 (5 bases). CDR1 is LNHDA and CDR2 is SQIVND in the germline V gene (reference sequence). Trimming removed 2 bases at V and 0 bases at J, with 11 bases between. This CDR3 is built from 15 residues. The CDR3 protein is CASSILSGYSYEQYF. In DNA, the CDR3 is TGTGCCAGTAGTATATTAAGCGGCTACTCCTACGAGCAGTACTTC.

The rearrangement links TRBV7-9 to TRBJ2-6; 7 nucleotides match TRBD1. Germline trimming cut 5 bases from V and 0 bases from J; bases unmatched to any gene: 1. The CDR3 consists of 15 residues. Germline CDR1 is SEHNR and CDR2 is FQNEAQ (reference sequence). Here the CDR3 DNA reads TGTGCCAGCAGCGGACAGGACTCTGGGGCCAACGTCCTGACTTTC. It encodes CASSGQDSGANVLTF.

The chain links TRBV27 to TRBJ2-7; 8 positions match TRBD2. With 8 bases clipped from V and 0 bases from J, the junction kept 12 bases outside the gene matches. The CDR3 is 16 amino acids. Germline-derived CDR1 and CDR2 are MNHEY and SMNVEV (reference sequence). For the CDR3, the DNA is TGTGCCAGCTCTCGCCCACCGGGGACTAGCTCCTACGAGCAGTACTTC. Amino acid sequence: CASSRPPGTSSYEQYF.

Details on this clone: The sample carries other DNA sequences with the same CDR3. This CDR3 is CASSLRTRDREEKLFF. CDR3 DNA sequence: TGTGCCAGCAGCTTACGAACTCGGGACAGAGAAGAAAAACTGTTTTTT. The J gene is TRBJ1-4, the V gene TRBV7-8, with 7 bases that match TRBD1. The germline gives CDR1 SGHVS, CDR2 FQNEAQ. V gave up 2 bases and J gave up 8 bases; unmatched junction bases: 11. The CDR3 runs to 16 residues.

The gene calls are TRBV5-1 and TRBJ1-1, with a weak D call TRBD1 (6 bases). Germline V CDR1 and CDR2: SGHRS, YFSETQ. Deletions cut 0 bases from V and 3 bases from J, with 12 bases between. The CDR3 covers 15 residues. CDR3 nucleotides: TGCGCCAGCAGCTTGGGTCCGCGGACAGACACTGAAGCTTTCTTT. Its translation is CASSLGPRTDTEAFF.

This clone has a single count. The chain employs TRBV7-9 and TRBJ2-1, with 7 bases aligning to TRBD2. Per the germline V gene, CDR1 is SEHNR and CDR2 is FQNEAQ (reference sequence). The trim removed 1 base at V and 2 bases at J, leaving 2 bases unmatched. The length of the CDR3 is 15 residues. The CDR3: CASSLVLATYNEQFF. CDR3 nucleotides: TGTGCCAGCAGCTTAGTACTAGCGACCTACAATGAGCAGTTCTTC.

The chain couples TRBV28 to TRBJ2-1; D perhaps matches TRBD1 (6 bases). The V end lost 2 bases, the J end lost 6 bases, and 14 bases lay between the germline ends. Germline-derived CDR1 and CDR2 are MDHEN and SYDVKM. This CDR3 is built from 15 residues. CDR3 coding DNA: TGTGCCAGCAGTTTACCGGGACAACCTCGCAATGAGCAGTTCTTC. The encoded protein is CASSLPGQPRNEQFF.